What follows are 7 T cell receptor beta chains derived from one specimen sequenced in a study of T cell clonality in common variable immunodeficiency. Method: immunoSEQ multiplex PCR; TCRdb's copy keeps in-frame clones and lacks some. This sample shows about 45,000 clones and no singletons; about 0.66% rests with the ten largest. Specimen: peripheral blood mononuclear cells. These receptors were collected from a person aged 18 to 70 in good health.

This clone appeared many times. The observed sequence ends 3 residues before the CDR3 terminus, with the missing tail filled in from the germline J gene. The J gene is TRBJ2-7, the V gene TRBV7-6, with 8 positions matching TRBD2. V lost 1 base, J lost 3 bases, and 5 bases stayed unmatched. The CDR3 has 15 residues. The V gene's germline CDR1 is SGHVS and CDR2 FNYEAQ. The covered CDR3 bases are TGTGCCAGCAGCTTAGTTAGCGGGAACTTCTACGAG. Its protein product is CASSLVSGNFYE. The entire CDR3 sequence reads CASSLVSGNFYEQYF.

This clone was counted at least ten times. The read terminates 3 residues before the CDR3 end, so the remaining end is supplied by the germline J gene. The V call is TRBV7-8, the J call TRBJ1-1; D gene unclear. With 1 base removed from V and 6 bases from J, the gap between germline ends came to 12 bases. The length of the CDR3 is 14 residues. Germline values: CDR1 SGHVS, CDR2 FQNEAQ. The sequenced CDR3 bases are TGTGCCAGCAGCTTAGGGCCTTTCGGGGCTGAA. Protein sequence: CASSLGPFGAE. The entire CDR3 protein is CASSLGPFGAEAFF.

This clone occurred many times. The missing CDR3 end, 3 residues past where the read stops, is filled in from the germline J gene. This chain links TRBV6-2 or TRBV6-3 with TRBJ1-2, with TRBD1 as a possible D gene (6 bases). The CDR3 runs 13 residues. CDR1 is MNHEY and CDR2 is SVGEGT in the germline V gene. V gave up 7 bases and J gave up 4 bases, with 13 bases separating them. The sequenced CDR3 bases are TGTGCCAGCAATCAACAGGGCCTCTATGGC. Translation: CASNQQGLYG. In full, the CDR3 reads CASNQQGLYGYTF.

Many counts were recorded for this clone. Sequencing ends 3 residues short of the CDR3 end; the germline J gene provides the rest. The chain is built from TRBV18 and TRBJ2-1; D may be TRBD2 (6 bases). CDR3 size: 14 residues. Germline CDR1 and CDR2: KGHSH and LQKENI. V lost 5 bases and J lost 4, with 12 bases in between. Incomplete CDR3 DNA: TGTGCCAGCTCATCCCAGCGGGCTTACAATGAG. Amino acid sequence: CASSSQRAYNE. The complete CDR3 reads CASSSQRAYNEQFF. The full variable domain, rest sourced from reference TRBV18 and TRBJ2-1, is NAGVMQNPRHLVRRRGQEARLRCSPMKGHSHVYWYRQLPEEGLKFMVYLQKENIIDESGMPKERFSAEFPKEGPSILRIQQVVRGDSAAYFCASSSQRAYNEQFFGPGTRLTVL.

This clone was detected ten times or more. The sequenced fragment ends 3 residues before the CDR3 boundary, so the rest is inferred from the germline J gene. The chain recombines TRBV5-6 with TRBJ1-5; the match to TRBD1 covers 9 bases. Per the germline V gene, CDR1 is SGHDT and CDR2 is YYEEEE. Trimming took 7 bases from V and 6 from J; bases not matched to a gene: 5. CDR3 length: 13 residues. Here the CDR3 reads CASSDRGGQPQHF. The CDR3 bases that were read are TGTGCCAGCTCGGACAGGGGAGGTCAGCCC. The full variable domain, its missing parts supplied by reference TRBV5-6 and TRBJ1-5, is DAGVTQSPTHLIKTRGQQVTLRCSPKSGHDTVSWYQQALGQGPQFIFQYYEEEERQRGNFPDRFSGHQFPNYSSELNVNALLLGDSALYLCASSDRGGQPQHFGDGTRLSIL.

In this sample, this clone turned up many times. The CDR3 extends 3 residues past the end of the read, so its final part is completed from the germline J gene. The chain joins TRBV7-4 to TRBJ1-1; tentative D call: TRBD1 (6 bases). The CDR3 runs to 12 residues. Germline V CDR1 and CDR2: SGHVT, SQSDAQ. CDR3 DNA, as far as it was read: TGTGCCAGCAGCTTATATAGGGGGGGA. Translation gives CASSLYRGG. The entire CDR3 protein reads CASSLYRGGAFF.

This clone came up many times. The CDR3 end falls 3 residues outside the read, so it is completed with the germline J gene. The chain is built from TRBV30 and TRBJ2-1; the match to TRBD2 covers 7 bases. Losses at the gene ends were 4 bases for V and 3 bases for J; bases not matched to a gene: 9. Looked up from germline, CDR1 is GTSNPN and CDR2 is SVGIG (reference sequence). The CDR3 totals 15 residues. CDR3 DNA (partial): TGTGCCTGGATTAAGACCGGGGGGAGCTACAATGAG. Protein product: CAWIKTGGSYNE. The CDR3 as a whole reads CAWIKTGGSYNEQFF. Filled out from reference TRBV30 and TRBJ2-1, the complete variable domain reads SQTIHQWPATLVQPVGSPLSLECTVEGTSNPNLYWYRQAAGRGLQLLFYSVGIGQISSEVPQNLSASRPQDRQFILSSKKLLLSDSGFYLCAWIKTGGSYNEQFFGPGTRLTVL.